One and the same sample provided the 18 T cell receptor beta chains below, sequenced in a study of identical twins. TCRdb independently ran MiXCR on the 5' RACE reads; one entry per CDR3 protein. The sample consists of a few hundred thousand distinct CDR3 sequences, 10% to 13% of them appearing once. Specimen: memory T cells sorted from blood. These TCRs come from a man aged 50 to 59 in good health.

This clonotype was detected ten times or more. The V and J genes are TRBV27 and TRBJ2-3, with 7 bases that match TRBD2. Trimming at V came to 5 bases and at J to 1 base, leaving 6 bases not matched to a gene. The CDR3 is 15 amino acids. Germline values: CDR1 MNHEY, CDR2 SMNVEV (reference sequence). The CDR3 sequence is CASSTRLARTDTQYF. The DNA for the CDR3 is TGTGCCAGCAGTACAAGACTAGCTCGCACAGATACGCAGTATTTT.

This clonotype was counted a few times. The rearrangement links TRBV11-2 to TRBJ1-6; TRBD1 aligns across 9 bases. Germline V gene lookup returns CDR1 SGHAT and CDR2 FQNNGV. The CDR3 is 19 amino acids. Germline trimming cut 3 bases from V and 10 bases from J; bases unmatched to any gene: 19. DNA of the CDR3: TGTGCCAGCAGCTTCTTGCCCCTAAACAGGGGGCGTACAACCTCACCCCTCCACTTT. Translating gives CASSFLPLNRGRTTSPLHF.

This clonotype showed up many times. The V call is TRBV6-1, the J call TRBJ2-3; tentatively, D is TRBD1 (6 bases). With 6 bases removed from V and 7 bases from J, the gap between germline ends came to 17 bases. CDR3 length: 14 residues. CDR1 is MNHNS and CDR2 is SASEGT in the germline V gene. The CDR3 protein is CASRGLGAAYTQYF. The CDR3 DNA sequence: TGTGCCAGCAGGGGTTTGGGGGCCGCCTATACGCAGTATTTT.

There are many counts of this clonotype. The gene calls are TRBV12-3 or TRBV12-4 and TRBJ2-1; 13 bases map to TRBD2. The junction had 6 bases not matched to a gene; V was cut back by 4 bases and J by 6 bases. CDR3 size: 16 residues. CDR3 DNA sequence: TGTGCCAGCAGTTCGCCGGGACTAGCGGGGTTCAATGAGCAGTTCTTC. Translated: CASSSPGLAGFNEQFF.

In this sample, this clonotype turned up many times. The chain joins TRBV9 to TRBJ2-5, with D possibly being TRBD1 (6 bases). CDR1 SGDLS and CDR2 YYNGEE come from the germline V gene. V lost 4 bases and J lost 5, with 15 bases in between. There are 14 residues in the CDR3. This chain's CDR3 is CASSQGPGDETQYF. CDR3 bases: TGTGCCAGCAGCCAGGGCCCAGGGGACGAGACCCAGTACTTC.

In its sample, this clonotype was seen a few times. The chain uses TRBV20-1 and TRBJ1-2; 10 bases line up with TRBD1. Trimming cost V 5 bases and J 8 bases; bases outside gene matches: 11. The CDR3 extends over 14 amino acids. CDR1 and CDR2 from the germline V gene are DFQATT and SNEGSKA (reference sequence). The CDR3 spells CSAGVTDRGVGYTF. The CDR3 DNA is TGCAGTGCTGGGGTTACGGACAGGGGGGTGGGCTACACCTTC.

The rearrangement uses TRBV13 and TRBJ1-2; D call uncertain. The germline V and J ends were trimmed by 3 bases and 4 bases, with 21 bases remaining between them. In germline, CDR1 is PRHDT, CDR2 FYEKMQ (reference sequence). The CDR3 totals 17 residues. The CDR3 DNA reads as TGTGCCAGCAGCTTTTCTTCCCGCGGACGGCGGACCTATGGCTACACCTTC. Amino acid sequence: CASSFSSRGRRTYGYTF.

This clonotype was detected ten times or more. The rearrangement links TRBV6-5 to TRBJ2-4, with 7 bases lining up with TRBD2. This CDR3 spans 15 amino acids. Looked up from germline, CDR1 is MNHEY and CDR2 is SVGAGI. V trimming: 0 bases; J trimming: 6 bases; junction bases outside the gene matches: 5. The CDR3 here is CASSYSNGRGNIQYF. The CDR3 nucleotides read TGTGCCAGCAGTTACTCGAATGGGAGGGGAAACATTCAGTACTTC.

This clonotype occurred many times. The V and J genes are TRBV4-2 and TRBJ2-7; 8 nucleotides align to TRBD2. The CDR3 covers 17 residues. V shed 1 base, J shed 0 bases, and the junction held 8 bases outside the gene matches. The germline V gene encodes CDR1 LGHNA and CDR2 YNFKEQ. The CDR3 DNA reads as TGTGCCAGCAGCCAAGCGGCCGAGCGGGAGAGCTCCTACGAGCAGTACTTC. It encodes CASSQAAERESSYEQYF.

Ten or more counts support this clonotype. The chain links TRBV6-1 to TRBJ2-3, with TRBD2 matching over 7 bases. Germline CDR1 and CDR2: MNHNS and SASEGT. Unmatched junction bases numbered 11, after V lost 5 bases and J lost 3 bases. The CDR3 runs to 16 residues. CDR3 amino acids: CASSTLAGRGTDTQYF. CDR3 bases: TGTGCCAGCAGTACATTAGCGGGTAGGGGTACAGATACGCAGTATTTT.

This clonotype occurred many times. The rearrangement joins TRBV28 to TRBJ2-7, with 13 bases fitting TRBD2. Germline assignment: CDR1 MDHEN and CDR2 SYDVKM. After removal of 7 bases from V and 5 bases from J, the junction contained 8 bases not matched to a gene. CDR3 length equals 15 residues. The CDR3 DNA sequence: TGTGCCAGCATTCAAGGACTAGCGGGAGCGGACGAGCAGTACTTC. Translation: CASIQGLAGADEQYF.

This clonotype was counted between two and nine times. This sequence joins TRBV4-2 and TRBJ1-4; TRBD1 is a possible D gene (6 bases). With 0 bases removed from V and 5 bases from J, the gap between germline ends came to 10 bases. CDR1 and CDR2 from the germline V gene are LGHNA and YNFKEQ. The CDR3 totals 15 residues. The CDR3 DNA reads TGTGCCAGCAGCCAAGAGGGGGCGCGAAATGAAAAACTGTTTTTT. Protein: CASSQEGARNEKLFF.

This clonotype appeared many times. Here the CDR3 DNA reads TGCAGTGCTAGAGGACTAGCGGGTACAGCTAGGTCCTACAATGAGCAGTTCTTC. It is translated as CSARGLAGTARSYNEQFF. This chain links TRBV20-1 with TRBJ2-1; TRBD2 agrees at 10 bases. Germline lookup yields CDR1 DFQATT and CDR2 SNEGSKA (reference sequence). V lost 1 base to trimming and J lost 1 base; unmatched junction nucleotides: 10. There are 18 residues in the CDR3.

This clonotype has just a few counts. The chain links TRBV5-1 to TRBJ1-1; weak D call: TRBD1 (5 bases). The CDR3 is made up of 14 amino acids. V gave up 4 bases and J gave up 4 bases, with 14 bases separating them. In germline, CDR1 is SGHRS, CDR2 YFSETQ. The CDR3 DNA follows: TGCGCCAGCAGCGTGGACACCCGGGGCACTGAAGCTTTCTTT. Protein product: CASSVDTRGTEAFF.

In this sample, this clonotype turned up a few times. The chain carries TRBV9 and TRBJ2-2; 7 bases map to TRBD2. The ends lost 2 bases at V and 0 bases at J; junction bases unmatched: 1. This CDR3 region has 15 residues. Germline lookup yields CDR1 SGDLS and CDR2 YYNGEE. CDR3 loop: CASSVGGANTGELFF. The CDR3 DNA is TGTGCCAGCAGCGTGGGGGGGGCGAACACCGGGGAGCTGTTTTTT.

This clonotype was seen a few times. The chain has TRBV27 and TRBJ2-3; perhaps TRBD2 as D (5 bases). V was trimmed by 2 bases and J by 2 bases, leaving 11 bases between them. This CDR3 spans 15 amino acids. The germline CDR1 and CDR2 sequences are MNHEY and SMNVEV (reference sequence). DNA of the CDR3: TGTGCCAGCAGTTTAAACGAGCGGACCACAGATACGCAGTATTTT. This codes for CASSLNERTTDTQYF.

At least ten counts were recorded for this clonotype. The CDR3 DNA reads TGTGCCAGCAGCCTTAGGAGGGGCCACGGGTACAATGAGCAGTTCTTC. This sequence encodes CASSLRRGHGYNEQFF. This rearrangement joins TRBV3-1 to TRBJ2-1; the D gene is possibly TRBD2 (6 bases). V shed 4 bases and J shed 4 bases, with 17 bases lying between them. CDR1 LGHDT and CDR2 YNNKEL come from the germline V gene (reference sequence). There are 16 residues in the CDR3.

This clonotype occurred many times. The chain recombines TRBV20-1 with TRBJ1-5, with TRBD1 matching 7 bases. This CDR3 region has 17 residues. CDR1 DFQATT and CDR2 SNEGSKA come from the germline V gene (reference sequence). Trimming cost V 4 bases and J 7 bases; bases outside gene matches: 19. The DNA of the CDR3 is TGCAGTGCTATTAACCTTGGAGAGGGGGCGACGTCGCAGCCCCAGCATTTT. Residues: CSAINLGEGATSQPQHF.